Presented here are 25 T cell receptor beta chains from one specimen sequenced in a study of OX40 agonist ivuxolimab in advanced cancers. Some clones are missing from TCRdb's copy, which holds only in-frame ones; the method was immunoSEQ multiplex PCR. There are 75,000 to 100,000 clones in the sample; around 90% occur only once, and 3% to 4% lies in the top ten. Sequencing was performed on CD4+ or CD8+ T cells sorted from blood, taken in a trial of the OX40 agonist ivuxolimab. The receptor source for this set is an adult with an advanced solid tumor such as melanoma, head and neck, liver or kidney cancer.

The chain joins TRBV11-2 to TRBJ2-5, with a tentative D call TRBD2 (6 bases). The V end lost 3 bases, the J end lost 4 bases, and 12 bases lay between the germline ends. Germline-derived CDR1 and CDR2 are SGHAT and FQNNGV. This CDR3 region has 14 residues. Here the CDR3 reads CASSFQDGGETQYF. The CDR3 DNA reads TGTGCCAGCAGCTTTCAGGACGGGGGAGAGACCCAGTACTTC. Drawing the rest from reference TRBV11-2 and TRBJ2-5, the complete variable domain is EAGVAQSPRYKIIEKRQSVAFWCNPISGHATLYWYQQILGQGPKLLIQFQNNGVVDDSQLPKDRFSAERLKGVDSTLKIQPAKLEDSAVYLCASSFQDGGETQYFGPGTRLLVL.

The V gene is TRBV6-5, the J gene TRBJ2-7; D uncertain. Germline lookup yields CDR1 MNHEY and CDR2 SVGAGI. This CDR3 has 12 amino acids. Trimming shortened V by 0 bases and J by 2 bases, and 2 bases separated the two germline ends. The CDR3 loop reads CASSYSTYEQYF. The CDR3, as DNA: TGTGCCAGCAGTTACTCCACCTACGAGCAGTACTTC.

The CDR3 DNA reads as TGTGCCAGCAGCGGACCTAGCGGGGGGGCTCATATCTACACAGATACGCAGTATTTT. Translated, it gives CASSGPSGGAHIYTDTQYF. The J gene is TRBJ2-3, the V gene TRBV21-1; the table's D call TRBD2 went unverified against the DNA. TRBV21-1 is marked as a pseudogene. The CDR3 contains 19 residues.

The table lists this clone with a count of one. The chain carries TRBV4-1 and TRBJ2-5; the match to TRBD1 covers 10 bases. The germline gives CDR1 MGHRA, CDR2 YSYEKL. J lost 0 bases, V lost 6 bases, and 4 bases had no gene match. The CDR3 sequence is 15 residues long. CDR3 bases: TGCGCCAGCAGTCAGGACAGGGGGTACCAAGAGACCCAGTACTTC. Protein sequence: CASSQDRGYQETQYF.

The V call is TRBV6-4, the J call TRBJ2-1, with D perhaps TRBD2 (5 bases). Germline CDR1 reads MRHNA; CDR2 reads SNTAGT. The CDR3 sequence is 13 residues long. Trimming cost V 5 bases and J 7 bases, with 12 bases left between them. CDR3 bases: TGTGCCAGCAGTTTAGGACTGGGTAATGAGCAGTTCTTC. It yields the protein CASSLGLGNEQFF.

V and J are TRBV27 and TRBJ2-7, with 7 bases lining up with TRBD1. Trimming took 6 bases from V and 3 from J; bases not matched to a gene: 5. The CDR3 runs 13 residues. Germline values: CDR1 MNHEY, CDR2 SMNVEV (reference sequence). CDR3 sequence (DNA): TGTGCCAGCAGCAAGGGGGCGGACTACGAGCAGTACTTC. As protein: CASSKGADYEQYF.

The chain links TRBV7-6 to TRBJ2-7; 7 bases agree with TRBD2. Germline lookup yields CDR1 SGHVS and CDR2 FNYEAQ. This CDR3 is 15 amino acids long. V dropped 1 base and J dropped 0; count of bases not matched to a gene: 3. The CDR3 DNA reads TGTGCCAGCAGCTTAGAAGCGGGACTCTCCTACGAGCAGTACTTC. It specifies CASSLEAGLSYEQYF.

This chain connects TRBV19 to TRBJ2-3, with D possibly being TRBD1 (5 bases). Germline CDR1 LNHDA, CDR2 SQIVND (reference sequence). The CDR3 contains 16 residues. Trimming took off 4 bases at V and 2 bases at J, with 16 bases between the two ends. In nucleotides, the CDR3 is TGTGCCAGTAGTAACCCGACACAGGCAGACACAGATACGCAGTATTTT. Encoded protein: CASSNPTQADTDTQYF.

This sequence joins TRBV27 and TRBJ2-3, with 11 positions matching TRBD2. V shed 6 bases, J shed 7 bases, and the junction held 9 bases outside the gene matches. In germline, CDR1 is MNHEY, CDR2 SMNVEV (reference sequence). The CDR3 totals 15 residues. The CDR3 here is CASSPTSGEGNTQYF. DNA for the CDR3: TGTGCCAGCAGCCCGACTAGCGGGGAAGGAAATACGCAGTATTTT.

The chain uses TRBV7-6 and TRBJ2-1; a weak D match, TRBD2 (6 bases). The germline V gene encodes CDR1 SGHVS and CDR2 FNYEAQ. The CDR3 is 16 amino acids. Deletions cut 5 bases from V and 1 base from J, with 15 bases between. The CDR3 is CASSPSLAISYNEQFF. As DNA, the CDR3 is TGTGCCAGCAGCCCCTCGCTAGCGATTTCCTACAATGAGCAGTTCTTC.

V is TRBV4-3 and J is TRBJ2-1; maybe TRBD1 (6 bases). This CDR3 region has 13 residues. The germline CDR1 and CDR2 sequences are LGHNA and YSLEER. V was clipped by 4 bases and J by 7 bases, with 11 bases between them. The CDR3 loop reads CASSPPGENEQFF. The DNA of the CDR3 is TGCGCCAGCAGCCCCCCAGGGGAAAATGAGCAGTTCTTC.

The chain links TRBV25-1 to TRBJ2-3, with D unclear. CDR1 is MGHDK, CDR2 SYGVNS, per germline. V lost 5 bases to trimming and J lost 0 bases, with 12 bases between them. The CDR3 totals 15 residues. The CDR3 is CASSLYLSSTDTQYF. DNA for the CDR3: TGTGCCAGCAGTTTGTATCTTTCTAGCACAGATACGCAGTATTTT. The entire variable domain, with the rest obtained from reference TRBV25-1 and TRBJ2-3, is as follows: EADIYQTPRYLVIGTGKKITLECSQTMGHDKMYWYQQDPGMELHLIHYSYGVNSTEKGDLSSESTVSRIRTEHFPLTLESARPSHTSQYLCASSLYLSSTDTQYFGPGTRLTVL.

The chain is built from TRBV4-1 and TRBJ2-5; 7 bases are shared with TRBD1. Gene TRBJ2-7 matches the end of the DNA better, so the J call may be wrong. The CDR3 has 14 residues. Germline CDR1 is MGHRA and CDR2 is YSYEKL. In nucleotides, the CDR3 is TGCGCCAGCAGCCAAGAACAGGGGAATTACGAGCAGTACTTC. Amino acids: CASSQEQGNYEQYF.

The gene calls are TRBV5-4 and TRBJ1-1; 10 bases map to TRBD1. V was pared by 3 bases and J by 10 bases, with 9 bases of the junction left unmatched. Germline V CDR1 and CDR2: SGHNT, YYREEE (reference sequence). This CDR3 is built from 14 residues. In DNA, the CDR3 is TGTGCCAGCAGCTCCGACAGGGGGCTGGTGAGAGCTTTCTTT. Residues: CASSSDRGLVRAFF.

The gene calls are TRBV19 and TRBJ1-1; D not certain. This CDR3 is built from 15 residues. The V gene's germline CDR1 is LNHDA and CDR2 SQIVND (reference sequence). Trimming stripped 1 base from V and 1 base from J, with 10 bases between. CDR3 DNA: TGTGCCAGTAGTATAGCTGGACGGGGGAACACTGAAGCTTTCTTT. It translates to CASSIAGRGNTEAFF.

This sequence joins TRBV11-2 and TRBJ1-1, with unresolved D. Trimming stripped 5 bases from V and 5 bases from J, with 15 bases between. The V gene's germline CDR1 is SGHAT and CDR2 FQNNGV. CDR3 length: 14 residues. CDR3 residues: CASSPSGLETEAFF. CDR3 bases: TGTGCCAGCAGCCCGTCCGGACTCGAGACTGAAGCTTTCTTT.

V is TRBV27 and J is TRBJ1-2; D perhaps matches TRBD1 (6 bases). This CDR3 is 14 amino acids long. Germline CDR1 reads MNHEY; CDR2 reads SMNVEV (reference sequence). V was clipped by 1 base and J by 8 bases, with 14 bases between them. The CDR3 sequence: CASSLLGGGIGYTF. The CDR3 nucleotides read TGTGCCAGCAGTTTATTAGGGGGAGGAATCGGCTACACCTTC.

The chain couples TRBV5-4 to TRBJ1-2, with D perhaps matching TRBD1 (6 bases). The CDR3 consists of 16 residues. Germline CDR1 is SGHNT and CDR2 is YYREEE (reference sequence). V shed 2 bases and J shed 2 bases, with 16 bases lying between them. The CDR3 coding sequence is TGTGCCAGCAGCTTTGAGCATGCGGGGGCAAACTATGGCTACACCTTC. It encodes CASSFEHAGANYGYTF.

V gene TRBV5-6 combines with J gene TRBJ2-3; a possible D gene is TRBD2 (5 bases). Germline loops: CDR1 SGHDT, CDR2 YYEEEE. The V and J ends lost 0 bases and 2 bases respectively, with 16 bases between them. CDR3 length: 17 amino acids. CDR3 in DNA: TGTGCCAGCAGCTTGGCCCCCGGGATCGGGGACACAGATACGCAGTATTTT. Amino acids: CASSLAPGIGDTDTQYF. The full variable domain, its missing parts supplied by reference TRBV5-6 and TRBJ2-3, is DAGVTQSPTHLIKTRGQQVTLRCSPKSGHDTVSWYQQALGQGPQFIFQYYEEEERQRGNFPDRFSGHQFPNYSSELNVNALLLGDSALYLCASSLAPGIGDTDTQYFGPGTRLTVL.

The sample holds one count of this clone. The CDR3 DNA sequence: TGCGCCAGCAGCCAATTCCCGGGGATGGACAGGGGCACTGAAGCTTTCTTT. Its translation: CASSQFPGMDRGTEAFF. The chain couples TRBV4-3 to TRBJ1-1; 9 bases align to TRBD1. This CDR3 region has 17 residues. Germline CDR1 and CDR2: LGHNA and YSLEER. The V gene end was trimmed by 2 bases and the J gene end by 4 bases; junction bases not matched to a gene: 11.

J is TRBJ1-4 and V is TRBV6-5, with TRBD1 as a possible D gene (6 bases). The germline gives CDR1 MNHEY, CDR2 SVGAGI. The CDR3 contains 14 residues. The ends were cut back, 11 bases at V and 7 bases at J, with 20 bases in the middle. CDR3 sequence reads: CASSPGGASEKLFF. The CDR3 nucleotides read TGTGCCTCCAGCCCGGGGGGCGCGAGTGAAAAACTGTTTTTT.

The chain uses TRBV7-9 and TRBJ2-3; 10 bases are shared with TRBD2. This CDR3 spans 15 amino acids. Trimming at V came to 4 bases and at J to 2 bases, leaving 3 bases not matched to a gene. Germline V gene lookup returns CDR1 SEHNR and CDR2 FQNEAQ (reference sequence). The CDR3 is CASSSAGGSTDTQYF. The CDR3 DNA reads TGTGCCAGCAGCTCAGCGGGAGGGTCCACAGATACGCAGTATTTT.

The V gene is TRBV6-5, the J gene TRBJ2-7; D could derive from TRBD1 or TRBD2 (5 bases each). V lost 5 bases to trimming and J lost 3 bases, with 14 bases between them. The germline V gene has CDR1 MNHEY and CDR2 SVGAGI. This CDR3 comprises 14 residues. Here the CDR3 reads CASSAGGAHYEQYF. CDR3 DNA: TGTGCCAGCAGTGCGGGTGGGGCCCACTACGAGCAGTACTTC.

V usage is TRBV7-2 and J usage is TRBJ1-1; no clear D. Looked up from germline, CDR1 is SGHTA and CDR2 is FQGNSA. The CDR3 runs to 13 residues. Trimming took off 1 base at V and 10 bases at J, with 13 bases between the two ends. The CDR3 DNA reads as TGTGCCAGCAGCTTAGGTACCCTCACGGGAGCTTTCTTT. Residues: CASSLGTLTGAFF.

The CDR3 region is CASLGVGETQYF. Here the CDR3 DNA reads TGTGCCAGTTTAGGGGTCGGGGAGACCCAGTACTTC. The chain links TRBV19 to TRBJ2-5; a possible D gene is TRBD1 (5 bases). The ends were cut back, 8 bases at V and 5 bases at J, with 12 bases in the middle. Germline assignment: CDR1 LNHDA and CDR2 SQIVND (reference sequence). This CDR3 has 12 residues.